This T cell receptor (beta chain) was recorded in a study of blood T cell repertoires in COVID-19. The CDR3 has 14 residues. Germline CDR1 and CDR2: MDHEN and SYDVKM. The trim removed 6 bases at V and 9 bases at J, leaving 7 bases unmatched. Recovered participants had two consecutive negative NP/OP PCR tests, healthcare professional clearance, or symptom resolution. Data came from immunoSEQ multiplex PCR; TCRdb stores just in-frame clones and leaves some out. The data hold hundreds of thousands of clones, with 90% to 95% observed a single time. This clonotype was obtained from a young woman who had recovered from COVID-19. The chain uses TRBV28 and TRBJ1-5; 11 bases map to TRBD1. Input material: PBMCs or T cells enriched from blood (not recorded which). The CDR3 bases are TGTGCCAGCAGCCGGACAGGGGGCTGGGGGCCCCAGCATTTT. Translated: CASSRTGGWGPQHF.